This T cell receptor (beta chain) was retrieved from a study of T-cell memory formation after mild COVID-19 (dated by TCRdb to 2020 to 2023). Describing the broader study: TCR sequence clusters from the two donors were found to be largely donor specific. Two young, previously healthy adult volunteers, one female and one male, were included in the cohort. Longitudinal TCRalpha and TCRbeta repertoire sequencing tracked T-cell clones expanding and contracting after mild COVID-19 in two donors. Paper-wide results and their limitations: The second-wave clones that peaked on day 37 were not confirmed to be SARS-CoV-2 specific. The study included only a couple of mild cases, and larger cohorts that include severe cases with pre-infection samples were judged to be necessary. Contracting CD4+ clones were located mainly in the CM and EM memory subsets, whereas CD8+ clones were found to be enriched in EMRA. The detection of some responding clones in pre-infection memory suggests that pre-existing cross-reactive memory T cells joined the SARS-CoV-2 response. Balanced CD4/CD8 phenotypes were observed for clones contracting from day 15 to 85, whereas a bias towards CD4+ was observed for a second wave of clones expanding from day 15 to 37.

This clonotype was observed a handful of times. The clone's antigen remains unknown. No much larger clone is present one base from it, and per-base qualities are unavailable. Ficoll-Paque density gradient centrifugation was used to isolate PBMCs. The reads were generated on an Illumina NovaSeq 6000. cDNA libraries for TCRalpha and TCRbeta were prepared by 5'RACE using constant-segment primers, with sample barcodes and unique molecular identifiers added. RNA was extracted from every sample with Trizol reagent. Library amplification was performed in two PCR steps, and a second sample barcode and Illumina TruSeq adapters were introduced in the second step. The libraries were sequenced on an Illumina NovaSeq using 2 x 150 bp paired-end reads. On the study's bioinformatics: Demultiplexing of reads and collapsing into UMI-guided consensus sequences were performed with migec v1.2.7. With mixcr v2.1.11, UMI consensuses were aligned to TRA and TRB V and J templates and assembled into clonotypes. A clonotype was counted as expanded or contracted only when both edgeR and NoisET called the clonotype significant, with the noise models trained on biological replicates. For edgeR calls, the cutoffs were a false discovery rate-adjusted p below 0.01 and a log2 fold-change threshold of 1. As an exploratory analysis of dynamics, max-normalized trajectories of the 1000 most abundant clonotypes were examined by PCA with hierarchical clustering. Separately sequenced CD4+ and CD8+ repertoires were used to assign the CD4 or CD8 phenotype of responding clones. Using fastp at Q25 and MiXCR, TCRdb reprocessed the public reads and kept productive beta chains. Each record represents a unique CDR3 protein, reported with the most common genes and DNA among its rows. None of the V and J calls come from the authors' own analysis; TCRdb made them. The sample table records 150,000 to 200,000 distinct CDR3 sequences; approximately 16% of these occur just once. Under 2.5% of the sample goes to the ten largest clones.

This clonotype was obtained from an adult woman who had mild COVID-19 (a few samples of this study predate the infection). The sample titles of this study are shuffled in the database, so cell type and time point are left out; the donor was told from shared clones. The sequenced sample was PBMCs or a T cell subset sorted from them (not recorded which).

CDR3 loop: CASSLVAGGLYEQFF. The base sequence is TGCGCCAGCAGCTTGGTAGCGGGGGGGCTTTATGAGCAGTTCTTC. This chain joins TRBV5-1 to TRBJ2-1; 11 middle bases align to TRBD2. The germline V gene gives CDR1 as SGHRS and CDR2 as YFSETQ. The CDR3 numbers 15 residues from cysteine through phenylalanine. Only the CDR3 region is kept as DNA, spanning 45 bases read in frame from base 1. Unmatched junction bases come to 4, with V trimmed by 0 bases and J by 8 bases.